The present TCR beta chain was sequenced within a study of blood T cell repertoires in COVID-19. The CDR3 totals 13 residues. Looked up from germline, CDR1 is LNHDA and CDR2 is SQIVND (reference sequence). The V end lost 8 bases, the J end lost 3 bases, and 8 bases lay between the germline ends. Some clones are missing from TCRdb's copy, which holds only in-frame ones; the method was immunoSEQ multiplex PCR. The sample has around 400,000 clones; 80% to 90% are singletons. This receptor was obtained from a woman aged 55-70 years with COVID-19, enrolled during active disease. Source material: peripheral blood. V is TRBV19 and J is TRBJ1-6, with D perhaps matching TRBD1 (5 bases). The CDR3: CASLGGYNSPLHF. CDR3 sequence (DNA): TGTGCCAGTTTGGGGGGCTATAATTCACCCCTCCACTTT. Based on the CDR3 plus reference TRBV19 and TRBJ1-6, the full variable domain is DGGITQSPKYLFRKEGQNVTLSCEQNLNHDAMYWYRQDPGQGLRLIYYSQIVNDFQKGDIAEGYSVSREKKESFPLTVTSAQKNPTAFYLCASLGGYNSPLHFGNGTRLTVT.